Below are 8 T cell receptor beta chains sequenced from a single sample in a study of blood T cell repertoires in COVID-19. Assay: immunoSEQ multiplex PCR; the TCRdb copy retains only in-frame clones and omits some. Of a few hundred thousand clones listed, roughly 86% are singletons. Sample: peripheral blood. All receptors derive from a woman in her forties or fifties with acute or convalescent COVID-19.

This clone was observed a single time. The chain carries TRBV19 and TRBJ1-5, with D perhaps TRBD1 (6 bases). This CDR3 region has 15 residues. Between the trimmed V and J ends, which lost 7 bases and 7 bases, there was a span of 20 bases. Germline assignment: CDR1 LNHDA and CDR2 SQIVND (reference sequence). DNA for the CDR3: TGTGCCAGTACTATCACAGGGCTGAACCTCCAGCCCCAGCATTTT. This gives the protein CASTITGLNLQPQHF. The full variable domain, completed using reference TRBV19 and TRBJ1-5, is DGGITQSPKYLFRKEGQNVTLSCEQNLNHDAMYWYRQDPGQGLRLIYYSQIVNDFQKGDIAEGYSVSREKKESFPLTVTSAQKNPTAFYLCASTITGLNLQPQHFGDGTRLSIL.

V and J are TRBV12-3 or TRBV12-4 and TRBJ2-7, with D maybe TRBD1 (6 bases). V lost 6 bases to trimming and J lost 6 bases, with 12 bases between them. The CDR3 length is 12 residues. The CDR3: CASSGTGSEQYF. In DNA form, the CDR3 reads TGTGCCAGCAGCGGTACAGGGTCCGAGCAGTACTTC.

The DNA for the CDR3 is TGTGCCAGCAGCCAAGAGGGGGGGGTCTATGGCTACACCTTC. It specifies CASSQEGGVYGYTF. The genes are TRBV3-1 (or the pseudogene TRBV3-2) and TRBJ1-2; tentative D call: TRBD1 (5 bases). Trimming took off 0 bases at V and 4 bases at J, with 9 bases between the two ends. Germline CDR1 reads LGHDT; CDR2 reads YNNKEL (reference sequence). The CDR3 contains 14 residues.

The gene calls are TRBV7-2 and TRBJ2-1; D is perhaps TRBD2 (5 bases). CDR1 is SGHTA and CDR2 is FQGNSA in the germline V gene. V shed 1 base and J shed 6 bases, with 13 bases lying between them. This CDR3 spans 15 amino acids. CDR3: CASSLVSSYVNEQFF. CDR3 coding DNA: TGTGCCAGCAGCTTAGTTTCTAGCTACGTCAATGAGCAGTTCTTC.

The chain couples TRBV7-2 to TRBJ2-5; 9 bases are shared with TRBD2. The better agreement between TRBJ2-7 and the DNA end casts doubt on the J call. The CDR3 extends over 15 amino acids. The V gene's germline CDR1 is SGHTA and CDR2 FQGNSA. The CDR3 loop reads CASSLASGVFYEQYF. The CDR3 region has the DNA TGTGCCAGCAGCTTGGCTAGCGGGGTGTTCTACGAGCAGTACTTC.

This clone was counted between two and nine times. V gene TRBV3-1 (or the pseudogene TRBV3-2) combines with J gene TRBJ2-1; D call uncertain. CDR1 and CDR2 (germline): LGHDT, YNNKEL (reference sequence). This CDR3 region has 14 residues. V was shortened by 0 bases and J by 7 bases, with 10 bases between the two germline ends. This chain's CDR3 is CASSQEASRNEQFF. Written as DNA, the CDR3 is TGTGCCAGCAGCCAAGAAGCTTCACGGAATGAGCAGTTCTTC.

J is TRBJ1-1 and V is TRBV7-2, with 9 bases identical to TRBD1. The V gene's germline CDR1 is SGHTA and CDR2 FQGNSA. This CDR3 has 15 residues. V lost 5 bases and J lost 5; bases outside the gene matches: 9. CDR3 protein: CASSISTGGGTEAFF. In DNA form, the CDR3 reads TGTGCCAGCAGCATTTCGACAGGGGGAGGAACTGAAGCTTTCTTT.

The rearrangement joins TRBV4-2 to TRBJ1-4; 8 nucleotides line up with TRBD1. Unmatched junction bases numbered 12, after V lost 4 bases and J lost 8 bases. This CDR3 has 16 amino acids. The germline CDR1 and CDR2 sequences are LGHNA and YNFKEQ. CDR3 in amino acids: CASSPLIDRGLEKLFF. Here the CDR3 DNA reads TGTGCCAGCAGCCCGCTTATTGACAGGGGATTGGAAAAACTGTTTTTT.